This T cell receptor (beta chain) was sequenced in a study of shared clonotypes between healthy human individuals. As for the study in general: The people who gave samples were two women and a few men aged 18 to 49. General study results and limits: The study generally estimated greater richness for naive than memory subsets. There were few donors, and this limited the genetic and exposure-history diversity represented. Non-shared clonotypes had lower generation probabilities than clonotypes shared by all four sorted-subset donors.

Trimming shortened V by 1 base and J by 3 bases, and 13 bases separated the two germline ends. Germline V lookup: CDR1 MNHEY, CDR2 SMNVEV (reference sequence). The CDR3 is made up of 15 amino acids. About this clone: Its antigen remains unknown.

TCRdb's table, derived via immunoSEQ multiplex PCR, lists solely in-frame clones and lacks some. This sample carries around 600,000 clones, roughly 97% of them seen once, and the ten largest clones take approximately 0.057%. The specimen was naive CD4+ T cells sorted from blood. Subset specified: CD45RA+ positively selected. The sequence was obtained from a woman aged 25 to 39 in good health. The chain uses TRBV27 and TRBJ2-7, with a weak D call TRBD2 (6 bases). CDR3 in amino acids: CASSLLGRRDYEQYF. The CDR3 DNA follows: TGTGCCAGCAGTTTATTGGGCAGGCGGGACTACGAGCAGTACTTC.